These 30 T cell receptor beta chains came from one sample sequenced in a study of T cells after yellow fever vaccination. One entry per CDR3 protein results from TCRdb running MiXCR on the 5' RACE reads. The sample includes approximately 300,000 distinct CDR3 sequences, 7.5% to 9% of them seen just once. Material: PBMCs, obtained on the day of the first yellow fever vaccination. Receptors were obtained from a man aged 18 to 29 who received the YFV17D yellow fever vaccine.

The chain recombines TRBV18 with TRBJ2-5; 7 bases are a match to TRBD1. V dropped 6 bases and J dropped 0; count of bases not matched to a gene: 1. The germline gives CDR1 KGHSH, CDR2 LQKENI. CDR3 length: 13 residues. The CDR3 loop reads CASSTGNQETQYF. Here the CDR3 DNA reads TGTGCCAGCTCGACAGGGAACCAAGAGACCCAGTACTTC.

The CDR3 DNA sequence: TGCAGTGCCCCGACTAGCGGGGGGGCTAGAGAGACCCAGTACTTC. Its translation is CSAPTSGGARETQYF. The V call is TRBV20-1, the J call TRBJ2-5, with TRBD2 matching 14 bases. This CDR3 is 15 amino acids long. The junction had 7 bases not matched to a gene; V was cut back by 6 bases and J by 4 bases. Germline CDR1 is DFQATT and CDR2 is SNEGSKA (reference sequence).

This clonotype occurred many times. The chain employs TRBV12-3 or TRBV12-4 and TRBJ2-7; no clear D. The length of the CDR3 is 11 residues. The V end was cut by 5 bases, the J end by 3 bases, with 5 bases between. CDR3 residues: CASSLGYEQYV. In DNA, the CDR3 is TGTGCCAGCAGTCTGGGCTACGAGCAGTACGTC.

The gene calls are TRBV7-2 and TRBJ2-7, with 9 bases that match TRBD2. This CDR3 spans 16 amino acids. Germline V gives CDR1 SGHTA, CDR2 FQGNSA. J was trimmed by 0 bases and V by 1 base; bases with no gene match: 4. This CDR3 is CASSLGARGGSYEQYV. The CDR3 DNA sequence: TGTGCCAGCAGCTTAGGGGCGCGGGGGGGCTCCTACGAGCAGTACGTC.

This clonotype was seen many times. This sequence joins TRBV27 and TRBJ1-1; the D gene is possibly TRBD1 (5 bases). Trimming took off 5 bases at V and 0 bases at J, with 10 bases between the two ends. The CDR3 is 14 amino acids. Germline CDR1 is MNHEY and CDR2 is SMNVEV (reference sequence). CDR3 residues: CASSPGPMNTEAFF. The CDR3 DNA sequence: TGTGCCAGCAGTCCGGGACCGATGAACACTGAAGCTTTCTTT.

The genes are TRBV27 and TRBJ1-1; possible D gene TRBD1, 5 bases. The V end was cut by 6 bases, the J end by 5 bases, with 13 bases between. Germline V lookup: CDR1 MNHEY, CDR2 SMNVEV (reference sequence). The length of the CDR3 is 13 residues. In DNA form, the CDR3 reads TGTGCCAGCAGAAAGGGGACTCAGACTGAAGCTTTCTTT. Amino acids: CASRKGTQTEAFF.

With respect to this clonotype: The CDR3 ends on some other residue instead of the conserved phenylalanine or tryptophan, so this is likely a read error. V is TRBV5-1 and J is TRBJ1-2, with no clear D. The CDR3 is 16 amino acids. Trimming shortened V by 1 base and J by 8 bases, and 21 bases separated the two germline ends. Per the germline V gene, CDR1 is SGHRS and CDR2 is YFSETQ. CDR3: CASSLFGATEAKGYTL. CDR3 DNA sequence: TGCGCCAGCAGCTTGTTTGGAGCCACAGAAGCGAAGGGCTACACCCTC.

In this sample, this clonotype turned up many times. The chain recombines TRBV20-1 with TRBJ2-3; D is unclear. Trimming removed 5 bases from V and 0 bases from J, with 12 bases in between. The CDR3 spans 14 residues. Germline V CDR1 and CDR2: DFQATT, SNEGSKA (reference sequence). CDR3 sequence reads: CSAYGDTSTDTQYF. In DNA, the CDR3 is TGCAGTGCTTACGGAGACACTAGCACAGATACGCAGTATTTT.

The chain links TRBV1 to TRBJ2-6. TRBV1 is flagged as a pseudogene. This CDR3 is built from 17 residues. In DNA, the CDR3 is TGCACCAGCAGCCAAGAATTGGGTCGGTCTGGGGCCAACGTCCTGACTTTC. It codes for CTSSQELGRSGANVLTF.

This clonotype was seen ten or more times. The chain has TRBV20-1 and TRBJ2-7; TRBD1 matches at 8 bases. This CDR3 is 13 amino acids long. The germline gives CDR1 DFQATT, CDR2 SNEGSKA (reference sequence). The CDR3 DNA sequence: TGCAGCCCTCGGGACAGGAGATCCTACGAGCAGTACTTC. Its translation is CSPRDRRSYEQYF.

The chain combines TRBV7-9 with TRBJ1-2, with D hard to call. V gave up 5 bases and J gave up 1 base, with 20 bases separating them. The CDR3 runs 17 residues. The germline V gene encodes CDR1 SEHNR and CDR2 FQNEAQ (reference sequence). CDR3 in amino acids: CASSPQLWAAINYGYTF. In DNA, the CDR3 is TGTGCCAGCAGCCCACAGCTGTGGGCGGCGATTAACTATGGCTACACCTTC.

The J gene is TRBJ1-1, the V gene TRBV6-2 or TRBV6-3; weak D call: TRBD1 (6 bases). Germline V gene sequence: CDR1 MNHEY, CDR2 SVGEGT. The CDR3 contains 12 residues. V dropped 0 bases and J dropped 8 bases, with 7 bases sitting between them. CDR3 sequence: CASSYSRGEAFF. The CDR3 region has the DNA TGTGCCAGCAGTTACTCGAGGGGGGAAGCTTTCTTT.

At least ten counts were recorded for this clonotype. The chain joins TRBV5-1 to TRBJ2-3; 7 positions agree with TRBD1. The ends lost 4 bases at V and 1 base at J; junction bases unmatched: 9. CDR3 length equals 16 residues. Germline lookup yields CDR1 SGHRS and CDR2 YFSETQ. CDR3 amino acids: CASSVTGNGGTDTQYF. In DNA form, the CDR3 reads TGCGCCAGCAGCGTGACAGGGAACGGGGGCACAGATACGCAGTATTTT.

The J gene is TRBJ1-5, the V gene TRBV6-5; the D gene is possibly TRBD1 (6 bases). The V gene's germline CDR1 is MNHEY and CDR2 SVGAGI. V lost 1 base and J 3 bases, leaving 10 bases between the germline ends. There are 15 residues in the CDR3. This CDR3 reads CASSYYRADNQPQHF. CDR3 in DNA: TGTGCCAGCAGTTACTACAGGGCGGACAATCAGCCCCAGCATTTT.

This clonotype has at least ten counts. This CDR3 is CASSFGTGAGDTQYF. The DNA of the CDR3 is TGTGCCAGCAGTTTTGGGACAGGGGCGGGAGATACGCAGTATTTT. This chain uses TRBV28 with TRBJ2-3; TRBD1 matches 10 bases. The CDR3 contains 15 residues. J was trimmed by 5 bases and V by 3 bases; bases with no gene match: 5. Germline lookup yields CDR1 MDHEN and CDR2 SYDVKM.

Many counts were recorded for this clonotype. This chain uses TRBV7-3 with TRBJ1-2; D gene uncertain. V lost 2 bases, J lost 8 bases, and 12 bases lay in between. The CDR3 covers 13 residues. Germline V gene sequence: CDR1 SGHTA, CDR2 FQGTGA. In DNA, the CDR3 is TGTGCCAGCAGCTTAGATAGAAAGGACGGCTACACCTTC. Residues: CASSLDRKDGYTF.

CDR3 coding DNA: TGTGCCAGCAGCTTATCATGGCTCCCAAGGACCTACGAGCAGTACTTC. This sequence encodes CASSLSWLPRTYEQYF. The chain couples TRBV7-2 to TRBJ2-7; D is unclear. The CDR3 loop spans 16 amino acids. The germline V and J ends were trimmed by 2 bases and 2 bases, with 16 bases remaining between them. Germline CDR1 reads SGHTA; CDR2 reads FQGNSA.

The sample holds a few counts of this clonotype. The chain joins TRBV5-1 to TRBJ2-3; D uncertain. Per germline, CDR1 SGHRS and CDR2 YFSETQ. Trimming took 1 base from V and 8 from J, leaving 17 bases between them. This CDR3 has 15 amino acids. The CDR3 DNA is TGCGCCAGCAGCTTGCCCGGAGAGAGACGCCGTACGCAGTATTTT. Translated, it gives CASSLPGERRRTQYF.

This clonotype has a count of ten or more. The rearrangement links TRBV4-1 to TRBJ2-2; TRBD2 matches at 14 bases. The CDR3 runs to 18 residues. The V gene's germline CDR1 is MGHRA and CDR2 YSYEKL. V shed 2 bases and J 4 bases; nucleotides not matched to a gene: 6. CDR3 residues: CASSQRLAGGRGTGELFF. CDR3 coding DNA: TGCGCCAGCAGCCAAAGACTAGCGGGGGGGCGTGGCACCGGGGAGCTGTTTTTT.

This clonotype was detected a few times. The chain is built from TRBV12-3 or TRBV12-4 and TRBJ1-2; no reliable D call. V lost 7 bases and J 2 bases, leaving 11 bases between the germline ends. The CDR3 loop spans 13 amino acids. The DNA of the CDR3 is TGTGCCAGCACGGGGTTTTCAAACTATGGCTACACCTTC. Translating gives CASTGFSNYGYTF.

Only a few counts were recorded for this clonotype. The chain couples TRBV4-1 to TRBJ2-1, with 9 positions matching TRBD2. The trim removed 0 bases at V and 0 bases at J, leaving 21 bases unmatched. Germline CDR1 is MGHRA and CDR2 is YSYEKL. The CDR3 has 23 residues. DNA for the CDR3: TGCGCCAGCAGCCAAGATACTGGTCTTGCGGGGGGGTCCCATCGGGGCTCCTACAATGAGCAGTTCTTC. Residues: CASSQDTGLAGGSHRGSYNEQFF.

The V and J genes are TRBV6-1 and TRBJ1-5; 10 bases align to TRBD1. With V trimmed by 7 bases and J by 5 bases, 8 bases remained unmatched. CDR1 MNHNS and CDR2 SASEGT come from the germline V gene. The CDR3 loop spans 15 amino acids. The CDR3 sequence: CASTGDRGLDQPQHF. The CDR3 DNA follows: TGTGCCAGCACCGGAGACAGGGGGCTCGATCAGCCCCAGCATTTT.

The chain is built from TRBV20-1 and TRBJ2-1; 11 positions agree with TRBD2. Trimming cost V 6 bases and J 7 bases; bases outside gene matches: 11. Germline lookup yields CDR1 DFQATT and CDR2 SNEGSKA (reference sequence). There are 15 residues in the CDR3. Written as DNA, the CDR3 is TGCAGTGCAGAGGAGCTAGCGGGGGGTTTTAATGAGCAGTTCTTC. It is translated as CSAEELAGGFNEQFF.

The genes are TRBV24-1 and TRBJ1-2, with D unresolved. This CDR3 has 12 amino acids. Germline values: CDR1 KGHDR, CDR2 SFDVKD. The CDR3 spells CATSVDNYGYTF. Here the CDR3 DNA reads TGTGCAACTTCGGTGGACAACTATGGCTACACCTTC.

This sequence joins TRBV5-5 and TRBJ2-2, with D perhaps matching TRBD1 (5 bases). Trimming stripped 5 bases from V and 3 bases from J, with 11 bases between. Germline V gene data show CDR1 as SGHKS and CDR2 as YYEKEE (reference sequence). The CDR3 spans 14 residues. The CDR3 DNA reads as TGTGCCAGCAGTTCGGACACTTACACCGGGGAGCTGTTTTTT. This gives the protein CASSSDTYTGELFF.

This clonotype was recorded a few times. The V call is TRBV5-1, the J call TRBJ2-5; 8 bases are a match to TRBD1. Germline loops: CDR1 SGHRS, CDR2 YFSETQ. This CDR3 region has 15 residues. V dropped 0 bases and J dropped 4; count of bases not matched to a gene: 5. CDR3 in DNA: TGCGCCAGCAGCTTGGGGTCGGGACAGGTAGAGACCCAGTACTTC. Protein: CASSLGSGQVETQYF.

The CDR3 DNA sequence: TGTGCCAGCAGCCAGGTGGGTTACACTGAAGCTTTCTTT. Translation: CASSQVGYTEAFF. The V call is TRBV7-3, the J call TRBJ1-1, with D hard to call. The CDR3 totals 13 residues. Per the germline V gene, CDR1 is SGHTA and CDR2 is FQGTGA. Trimming pared 5 bases from V and 3 bases from J, leaving 10 bases between.

This clonotype was observed a few times. The V gene is TRBV4-3, the J gene TRBJ1-6; D is possibly TRBD1 (5 bases). Trimming took 0 bases from V and 10 from J, leaving 16 bases between them. CDR1 is LGHNA and CDR2 is YSLEER in the germline V gene. The CDR3 totals 16 residues. The chain's CDR3 is CASSQDNPGKGSPLHF. The CDR3 DNA reads TGCGCCAGCAGCCAAGATAACCCAGGGAAGGGATCACCCCTCCACTTT.

This clonotype appeared a few times. The gene calls are TRBV5-8 and TRBJ2-7, with 8 bases matching TRBD1. With V trimmed by 4 bases and J by 4 bases, 7 bases remained unmatched. In germline, CDR1 is SGHTS, CDR2 YDEGEE. CDR3 size: 14 residues. The CDR3 protein is CASSRGTGEYEQYV. The CDR3 nucleotides read TGTGCCAGCAGCCGAGGGACAGGAGAGTACGAGCAGTACGTC.

This clonotype has more than one count but fewer than ten. The chain joins TRBV20-1 to TRBJ2-1, with 7 bases aligning to TRBD2. The CDR3 totals 14 residues. Germline V CDR1 and CDR2: DFQATT, SNEGSKA (reference sequence). The V and J ends lost 6 bases and 0 bases, in that order; junction bases with no gene match: 5. DNA for the CDR3: TGCAGTGCCCTGTGGGGGGGCTCCTACAATGAGCAGTTCTTC. Translation: CSALWGGSYNEQFF.